Described below is a single T cell receptor beta chain sequence and its context. The antigen is unknown. Germline V gene sequence: CDR1 SGHRS, CDR2 YFSETQ. The J segment lost 8 bases and the V segment lost 2 bases, leaving 8 bases of the junction unmatched. The CDR3 extends over 15 amino acids. The data are from a study of T cell responses to AZD1222 COVID-19 vaccine. Study-level findings and limits: Nearly half of spike-specific TCRs reportedly target variant regions that are unmutated in the B.1.351 and B.1.1.7 variants. With dominance at 160-218 and 743-854, vaccine-associated CD4 TCRs spanned spike.

The protocol was immunoSEQ multiplex PCR, while the TCRdb copy is restricted to in-frame clones and leaves out a portion. The sample has roughly 200,000 clones; around 94% are singletons. Sequenced here: peripheral blood, sampled 28 days after the second dose of the MenACWY control vaccine. The chain joins TRBV5-1 to TRBJ1-4; 8 bases fit TRBD1. This clonotype was obtained from an adult who received the MenACWY meningococcal vaccine as a control. CDR3 DNA sequence: TGCGCCAGCAGCTTTTCCGGGACAGGCGAAGAAAAACTGTTTTTT. This sequence encodes CASSFSGTGEEKLFF. Full variable domain (outside the CDR3, taken from reference TRBV5-1 and TRBJ1-4): KAGVTQTPRYLIKTRGQQVTLSCSPISGHRSVSWYQQTPGQGLQFLFEYFSETQRNKGNFPGRFSGRQFSNSRSEMNVSTLELGDSALYLCASSFSGTGEEKLFFGSGTQLSVL.